These T cell receptor beta chains were read from a single sample in a study of Ad26.COV2.S vaccination and SARS-CoV-2 variants. Profiled with immunoSEQ multiplex PCR; TCRdb holds only in-frame clones, not every one. This table holds around 100,000 clones, around 80% found once. The sequences come from peripheral blood, collected after recovery from COVID-19. These TCRs come from a human donor who had recovered from COVID-19. CDR3s include the opening cysteine and the closing phenylalanine or tryptophan. A D gene is named only where the DNA matches it firmly. Clone size is given for some rows only: seen once, a few or many times, or a class if the clone is expanded.

V	length	size	J	D	DNA	CDR3
TRBV10-2	14	NA	TRBJ2-7	NA	TGCGCCAGCAGTGAGTCAGGGAGCTCCTACGAGCAGTACTTC	CASSESGSSYEQYF
TRBV2	14	many	TRBJ1-6	NA	TGTGCCAGCAATCCAGGGGCGCGAAATTCACCCCTCCACTTT	CASNPGARNSPLHF
TRBV7-6	14	NA	TRBJ2-5	NA	TGTGCCAGCAGCTTTATCGAGGCAGAAGAGACCCAGTACTTC	CASSFIEAEETQYF
TRBV2	14	NA	TRBJ1-2	TRBD1	TGTGCCAGCAGTGAATCTCCGGGACAGCCTGGCTACACCTTC	CASSESPGQPGYTF
TRBV7-3	13	once	TRBJ2-2	NA	TGTGCCAGCACAACACCGAACACCGGGGAGCTGTTTTTT	CASTTPNTGELFF
TRBV7-2	13	few	TRBJ1-1	NA	TGTGCCAGCAGCTTTTCCCTGAACACTGAAGCTTTCTTT	CASSFSLNTEAFF
TRBV10-3	13	NA	TRBJ2-3	NA	TGTGCCACCCATGAAAGGGGTACAGATACGCAGTATTTT	CATHERGTDTQYF
TRBV6-5	14	NA	TRBJ1-6	NA	TGTGCCAGCAGCGTAGAGGGAGAAAATTCACCCCTCCACTTT	CASSVEGENSPLHF
TRBV28	14	few	TRBJ2-5	NA	TGTGCCAGCAGTTTGCCGAGACTCGAAGAGACCCAGTACTTC	CASSLPRLEETQYF
TRBV6-5	14	NA	TRBJ1-1	NA	TGTGCCAGCACTTGGGGATCCATGAACACTGAAGCTTTCTTT	CASTWGSMNTEAFF
TRBV4-1	15	NA	TRBJ2-7	NA	TGCGCCAGCAGCCAAGAACCCGATCTGTCGAGCGAGCAGTACTTC	CASSQEPDLSSEQYF